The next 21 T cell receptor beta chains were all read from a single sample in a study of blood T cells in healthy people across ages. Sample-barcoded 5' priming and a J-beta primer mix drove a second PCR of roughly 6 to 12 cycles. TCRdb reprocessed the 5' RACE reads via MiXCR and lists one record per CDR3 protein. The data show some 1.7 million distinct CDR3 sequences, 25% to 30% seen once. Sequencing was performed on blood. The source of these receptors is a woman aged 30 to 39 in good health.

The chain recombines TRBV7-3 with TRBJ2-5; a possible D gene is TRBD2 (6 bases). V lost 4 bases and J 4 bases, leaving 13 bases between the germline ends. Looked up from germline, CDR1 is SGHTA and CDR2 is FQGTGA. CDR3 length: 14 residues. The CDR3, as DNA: TGTGCCAGCAGCTCTATCGGGGGACGAGAGACCCAGTACTTC. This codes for CASSSIGGRETQYF. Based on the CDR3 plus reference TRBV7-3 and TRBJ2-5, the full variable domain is GAGVSQTPSNKVTEKGKYVELRCDPISGHTALYWYRQSLGQGPEFLIYFQGTGAADDSGLPNDRFFAVRPEGSVSTLKIQRTERGDSAVYLCASSSIGGRETQYFGPGTRLLVL.

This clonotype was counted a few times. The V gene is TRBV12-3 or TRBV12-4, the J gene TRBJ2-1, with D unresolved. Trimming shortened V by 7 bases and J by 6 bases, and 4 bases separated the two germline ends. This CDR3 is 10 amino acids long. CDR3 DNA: TGTGCCAGCAAACGCAATGAGCAGTTCTTC. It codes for CASKRNEQFF.

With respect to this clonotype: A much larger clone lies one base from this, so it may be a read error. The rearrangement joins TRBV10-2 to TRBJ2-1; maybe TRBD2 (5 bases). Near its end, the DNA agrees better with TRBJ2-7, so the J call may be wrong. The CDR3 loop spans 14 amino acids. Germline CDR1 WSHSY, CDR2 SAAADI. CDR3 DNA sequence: TGCGCCAGCAGCAATAGCGACTCCTACAATGAGCAGTACTTC. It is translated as CASSNSDSYNEQYF.

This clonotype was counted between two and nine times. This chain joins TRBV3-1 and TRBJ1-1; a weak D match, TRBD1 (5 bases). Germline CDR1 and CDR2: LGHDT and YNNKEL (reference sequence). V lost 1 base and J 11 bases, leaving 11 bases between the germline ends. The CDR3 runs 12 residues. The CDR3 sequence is CASSQAAGLAFF. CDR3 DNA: TGTGCCAGCAGCCAAGCTGCAGGGTTGGCTTTCTTT.

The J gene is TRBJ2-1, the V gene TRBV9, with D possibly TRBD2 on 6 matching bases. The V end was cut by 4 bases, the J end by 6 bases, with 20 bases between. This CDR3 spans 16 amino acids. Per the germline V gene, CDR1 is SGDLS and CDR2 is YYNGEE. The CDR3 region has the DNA TGTGCCAGCAGCTCCCGCCTGGGGGGTAGGGGCAATGAGCAGTTCTTC. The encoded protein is CASSSRLGGRGNEQFF.

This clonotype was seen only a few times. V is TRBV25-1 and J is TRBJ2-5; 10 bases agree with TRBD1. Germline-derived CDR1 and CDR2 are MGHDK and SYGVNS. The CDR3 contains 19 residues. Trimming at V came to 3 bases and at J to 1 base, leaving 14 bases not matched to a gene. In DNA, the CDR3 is TGTGCCAGCAGTGATCCGGGACAGGGGTTCCTGACTCGCCAAGAGACCCAGTACTTC. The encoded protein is CASSDPGQGFLTRQETQYF.

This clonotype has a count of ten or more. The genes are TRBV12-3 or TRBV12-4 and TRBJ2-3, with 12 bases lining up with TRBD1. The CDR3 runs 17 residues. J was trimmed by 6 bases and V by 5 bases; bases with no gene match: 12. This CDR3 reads CASSPSARDRGPDTQYF. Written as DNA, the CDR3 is TGTGCCAGCAGTCCCTCCGCACGGGACAGGGGGCCCGATACGCAGTATTTT.

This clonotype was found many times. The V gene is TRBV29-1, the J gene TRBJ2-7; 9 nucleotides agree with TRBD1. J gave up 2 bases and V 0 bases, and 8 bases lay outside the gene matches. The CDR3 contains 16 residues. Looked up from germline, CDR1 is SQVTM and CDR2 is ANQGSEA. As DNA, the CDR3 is TGCAGCGTTGAAGAGGCCGGGACAGGGAGGACCTACGAGCAGTACTTC. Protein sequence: CSVEEAGTGRTYEQYF.

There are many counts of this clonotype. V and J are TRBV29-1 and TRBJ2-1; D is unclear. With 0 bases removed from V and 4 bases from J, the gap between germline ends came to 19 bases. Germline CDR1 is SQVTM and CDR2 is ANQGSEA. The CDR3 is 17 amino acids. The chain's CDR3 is CSVEEPYTQERYNEQFF. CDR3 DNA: TGCAGCGTTGAAGAGCCATACACCCAAGAACGATACAATGAGCAGTTCTTC.

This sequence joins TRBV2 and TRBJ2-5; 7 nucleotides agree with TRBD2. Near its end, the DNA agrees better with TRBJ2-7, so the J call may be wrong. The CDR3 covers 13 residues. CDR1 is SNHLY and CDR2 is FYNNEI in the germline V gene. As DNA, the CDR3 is TGTGCCAGCACCCCCGGGAGGACCTACGAGCAGTACTTC. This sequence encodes CASTPGRTYEQYF.

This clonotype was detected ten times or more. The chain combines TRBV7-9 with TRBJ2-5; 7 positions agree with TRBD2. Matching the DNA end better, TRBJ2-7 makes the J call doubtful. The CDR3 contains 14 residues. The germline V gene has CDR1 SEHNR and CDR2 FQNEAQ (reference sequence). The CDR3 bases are TGTGCCAGCTCAGCGGTGTCAGCGGGGATCGAGCAGTACTTC. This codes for CASSAVSAGIEQYF.

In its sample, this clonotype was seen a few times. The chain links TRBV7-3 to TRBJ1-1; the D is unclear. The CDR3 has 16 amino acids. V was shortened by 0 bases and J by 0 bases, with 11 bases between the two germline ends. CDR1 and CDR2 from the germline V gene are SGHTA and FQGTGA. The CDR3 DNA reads TGTGCCAGCAGCTTAACTGGTGGAGGATTGAACACTGAAGCTTTCTTT. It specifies CASSLTGGGLNTEAFF.

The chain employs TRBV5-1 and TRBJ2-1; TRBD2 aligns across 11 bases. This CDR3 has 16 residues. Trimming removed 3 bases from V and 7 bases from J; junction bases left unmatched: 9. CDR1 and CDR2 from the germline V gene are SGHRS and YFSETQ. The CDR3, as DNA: TGCGCCAGCAGCTCGCGAACTAGCGGGAGACAGAATGAGCAGTTCTTC. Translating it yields CASSSRTSGRQNEQFF.

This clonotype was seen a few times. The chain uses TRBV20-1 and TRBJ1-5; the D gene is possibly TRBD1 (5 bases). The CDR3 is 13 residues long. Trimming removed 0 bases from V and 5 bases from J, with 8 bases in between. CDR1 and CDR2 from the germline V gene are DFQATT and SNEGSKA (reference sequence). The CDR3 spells CSAREQDHQPQHF. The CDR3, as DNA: TGCAGTGCTAGAGAACAGGATCATCAGCCCCAGCATTTT.

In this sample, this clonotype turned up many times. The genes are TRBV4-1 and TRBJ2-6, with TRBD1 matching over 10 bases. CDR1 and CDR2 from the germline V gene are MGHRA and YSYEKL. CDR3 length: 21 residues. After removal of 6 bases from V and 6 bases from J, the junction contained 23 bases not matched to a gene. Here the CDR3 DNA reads TGCGCCAGCAGGCCCAGACAGGGGGCTAGCTCCTCAATCTGGGAGGCCAACGTCCTGACTTTC. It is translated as CASRPRQGASSSIWEANVLTF.

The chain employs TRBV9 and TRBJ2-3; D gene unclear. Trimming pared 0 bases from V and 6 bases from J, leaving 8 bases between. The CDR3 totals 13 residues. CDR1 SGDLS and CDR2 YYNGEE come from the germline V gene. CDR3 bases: TGTGCCAGCAGCGTAGCTACGTGGGATACGCAGTATTTT. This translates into CASSVATWDTQYF.

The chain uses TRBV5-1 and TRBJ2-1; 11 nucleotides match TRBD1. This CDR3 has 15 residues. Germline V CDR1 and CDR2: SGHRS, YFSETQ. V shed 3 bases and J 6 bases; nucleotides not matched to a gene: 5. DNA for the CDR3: TGCGCCAGCAGCTGGACAGGGGGCAGGCCCAATGAGCAGTTCTTC. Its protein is CASSWTGGRPNEQFF.

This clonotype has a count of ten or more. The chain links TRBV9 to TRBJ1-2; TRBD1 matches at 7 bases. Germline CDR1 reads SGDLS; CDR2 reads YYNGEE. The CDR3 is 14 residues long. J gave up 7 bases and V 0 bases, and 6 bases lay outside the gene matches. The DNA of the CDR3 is TGTGCCAGCAGCGTAGGAGGAAGGGGGCTTGGCTACACCTTC. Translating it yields CASSVGGRGLGYTF. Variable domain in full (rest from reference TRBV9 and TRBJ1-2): DSGVTQTPKHLITATGQRVTLRCSPRSGDLSVYWYQQSLDQGLQFLIQYYNGEERAKGNILERFSAQQFPDLHSELNLSSLELGDSALYFCASSVGGRGLGYTFGSGTRLTVV.

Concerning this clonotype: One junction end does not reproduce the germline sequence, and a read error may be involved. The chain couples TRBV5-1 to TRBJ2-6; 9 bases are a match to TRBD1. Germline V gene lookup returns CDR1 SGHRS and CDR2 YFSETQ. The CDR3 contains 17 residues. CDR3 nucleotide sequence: TGCGCCAGCAGCGCCGGGACAGGGTCATCTGGGGCCAACGTCCAGACTTTC. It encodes CASSAGTGSSGANVQTF. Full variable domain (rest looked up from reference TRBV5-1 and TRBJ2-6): KAGVTQTPRYLIKTRGQQVTLSCSPISGHRSVSWYQQTPGQGLQFLFEYFSETQRNKGNFPGRFSGRQFSNSRSEMNVSTLELGDSALYLCASSAGTGSSGANVQTFGAGSRLTVL.

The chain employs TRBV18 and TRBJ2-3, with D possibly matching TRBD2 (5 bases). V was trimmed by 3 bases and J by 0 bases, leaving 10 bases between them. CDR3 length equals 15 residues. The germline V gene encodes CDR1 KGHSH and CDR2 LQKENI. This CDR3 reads CASSPEWTSTDTQYF. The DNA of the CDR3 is TGTGCCAGCTCACCGGAGTGGACTAGCACAGATACGCAGTATTTT.

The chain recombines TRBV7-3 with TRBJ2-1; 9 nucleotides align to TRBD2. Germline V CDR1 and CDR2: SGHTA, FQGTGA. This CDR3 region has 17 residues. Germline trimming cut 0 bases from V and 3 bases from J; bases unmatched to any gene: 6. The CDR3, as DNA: TGTGCCAGCAGCTTAACGAAGGGCGGGAGGGTCTACAATGAGCAGTTCTTC. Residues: CASSLTKGGRVYNEQFF.